These 23 T cell receptor beta chains share one sample of origin, sequenced in a study of blood T cell repertoires in COVID-19. Data came from immunoSEQ multiplex PCR; TCRdb stores just in-frame clones and leaves some out. The sample lists around 280,000 clones; around four fifths were seen once. Sample: peripheral blood. Receptors originate from a woman aged 45-59 years with active or convalescent COVID-19.

The genes are TRBV2 and TRBJ2-3, with TRBD2 as a possible D gene (6 bases). From germline, CDR1 is SNHLY and CDR2 FYNNEI. This CDR3 is built from 18 residues. V was trimmed by 1 base and J by 3 bases, leaving 20 bases between them. CDR3 sequence: CASSEEIVKLGGTDTQYF. The CDR3 nucleotides read TGTGCCAGCAGTGAAGAAATTGTTAAACTCGGGGGTACAGATACGCAGTATTTT. The full variable domain, with the rest looked up from reference TRBV2 and TRBJ2-3, is EPEVTQTPSHQVTQMGQEVILRCVPISNHLYFYWYRQILGQKVEFLVSFYNNEISEKSEIFDDQFSVERPDGSNFTLKIRSTKLEDSAMYFCASSEEIVKLGGTDTQYFGPGTRLTVL.

This clone was picked up one time. V and J are TRBV11-2 and TRBJ2-3; 10 bases line up with TRBD2. The length of the CDR3 is 19 residues. Per germline, CDR1 SGHAT and CDR2 FQNNGV. After removal of 1 base from V and 4 bases from J, the junction contained 14 bases not matched to a gene. The CDR3 here is CASSLVLAGSLAGADTQYF. The CDR3 nucleotides read TGTGCCAGCAGCTTAGTTTTGGCAGGGAGCCTAGCGGGAGCAGATACGCAGTATTTT.

This chain connects TRBV2 to TRBJ1-4; 7 positions match TRBD1. The CDR3 covers 14 residues. Trimming at V came to 7 bases and at J to 5 bases, leaving 7 bases not matched to a gene. The germline V gene encodes CDR1 SNHLY and CDR2 FYNNEI. The chain's CDR3 is CASNGDRTNEKLFF. In DNA form, the CDR3 reads TGTGCCAGCAATGGGGACAGAACAAATGAAAAACTGTTTTTT.

This clone was recorded once. The chain is built from TRBV10-2 and TRBJ1-6, with a weak D call TRBD1 (6 bases). The CDR3 totals 14 residues. Per the germline V gene, CDR1 is WSHSY and CDR2 is SAAADI. The V gene lost 8 bases and the J gene lost 5 bases, with 13 bases spanning the gap. The CDR3 is CASGGGGDNSPLHF. The CDR3 DNA reads TGCGCCAGCGGAGGGGGAGGGGATAATTCACCCCTCCACTTT.

This chain connects TRBV18 to TRBJ2-7, with D possibly being TRBD2 (6 bases). Per germline, CDR1 KGHSH and CDR2 LQKENI. V lost 2 bases and J lost 3, with 14 bases in between. This CDR3 is 15 amino acids long. The CDR3 bases are TGTGCCAGCTCACCAAGAGTTGGAGGGGACTACGAGCAGTACTTC. Protein product: CASSPRVGGDYEQYF.

The chain carries TRBV11-2 and TRBJ1-2, with TRBD1 matching over 9 bases. CDR3 length: 14 amino acids. The germline gives CDR1 SGHAT, CDR2 FQNNGV. The V segment lost 3 bases and the J segment 3 bases; nucleotides outside the gene matches: 2. The CDR3 DNA reads TGTGCCAGCAGCTTTACAGGGGGCGACTATGGCTACACCTTC. This translates into CASSFTGGDYGYTF.

This clone was observed a few times. The chain links TRBV18 to TRBJ2-1; TRBD2 agrees at 12 bases. Germline V gene data show CDR1 as KGHSH and CDR2 as LQKENI. V lost 4 bases and J lost 8; bases outside the gene matches: 15. The CDR3 has 18 amino acids. The CDR3 coding sequence is TGTGCCAGCTCACGACCCAGACTAGCGGGAGTATCTTGGGATGAGCAGTTCTTC. It codes for CASSRPRLAGVSWDEQFF.

This clone was detected only once. V gene TRBV3-1 (or the pseudogene TRBV3-2) combines with J gene TRBJ2-3, with TRBD2 matching over 9 bases. Germline V gives CDR1 LGHDT, CDR2 YNNKEL (reference sequence). J was trimmed by 2 bases and V by 5 bases; bases with no gene match: 8. The CDR3 has 16 residues. The CDR3: CASSNRLAVHTDTQYF. CDR3 DNA: TGTGCCAGCAGCAACCGACTAGCGGTTCACACAGATACGCAGTATTTT.

This clone has a handful of counts. The chain links TRBV28 to TRBJ1-2; unclear D gene. The V gene's germline CDR1 is MDHEN and CDR2 SYDVKM. The CDR3 covers 12 residues. With 8 bases removed from V and 7 bases from J, the gap between germline ends came to 14 bases. The CDR3 reads CASRESGGGYTF. CDR3 bases: TGTGCCAGCCGCGAGAGCGGAGGTGGCTACACCTTC.

The rearrangement joins TRBV27 to TRBJ2-3; D perhaps matches TRBD1 (6 bases). Looked up from germline, CDR1 is MNHEY and CDR2 is SMNVEV (reference sequence). V dropped 3 bases and J dropped 3 bases, with 19 bases sitting between them. The CDR3 runs to 17 residues. In DNA, the CDR3 is TGTGCCAGCAGTTTTGTCACCCAGGGGTTTCCTACAGATACGCAGTATTTT. It translates to CASSFVTQGFPTDTQYF.

V usage is TRBV4-1 and J usage is TRBJ1-1; no definite D call. From germline, CDR1 is MGHRA and CDR2 YSYEKL. CDR3 length: 15 amino acids. Between the trimmed V and J ends, which lost 4 bases and 5 bases, there was a span of 17 bases. The CDR3 nucleotides are TGCGCCAGCAGCCCGGGAGGGTGGCCGGGGACTGAAGCTTTCTTT. Protein product: CASSPGGWPGTEAFF.

The V gene is TRBV4-1, the J gene TRBJ2-3; 9 nucleotides agree with TRBD2. The CDR3 sequence is 16 residues long. V gave up 2 bases and J gave up 3 bases; unmatched junction bases: 6. Per the germline V gene, CDR1 is MGHRA and CDR2 is YSYEKL. The CDR3 bases are TGCGCCAGCAGCCAAAGCGGGCGGGAGGGAACAGATACGCAGTATTTT. It encodes CASSQSGREGTDTQYF.

This clone has just a few counts. The chain recombines TRBV7-3 with TRBJ2-1; 11 bases are shared with TRBD2. The CDR3 contains 16 residues. The V gene's germline CDR1 is SGHTA and CDR2 FQGTGA. Trimming removed 1 base from V and 2 bases from J; junction bases left unmatched: 1. This CDR3 reads CASSLIAGGTYNEQFF. As DNA, the CDR3 is TGTGCCAGCAGCTTAATAGCGGGAGGGACCTACAATGAGCAGTTCTTC.

V is TRBV2 and J is TRBJ1-1, with a tentative D call TRBD1 (5 bases). Germline V CDR1 and CDR2: SNHLY, FYNNEI. V was trimmed by 7 bases and J by 5 bases, leaving 8 bases between them. The CDR3 loop spans 11 amino acids. CDR3 bases: TGTGCCAGCACCCGGGGGACTGAAGCTTTCTTT. This sequence encodes CASTRGTEAFF.

This clone was observed at least ten times. V gene TRBV5-1 combines with J gene TRBJ2-5; 9 positions match TRBD2. V trimming: 3 bases; J trimming: 3 bases; junction bases outside the gene matches: 6. The CDR3 covers 15 residues. Germline CDR1 is SGHRS and CDR2 is YFSETQ. Written as DNA, the CDR3 is TGCGCCAGCAGCTCGACTAGCGGAGAGAAAGAGACCCAGTACTTC. It codes for CASSSTSGEKETQYF.

The J gene is TRBJ2-2, the V gene TRBV27; D ambiguous. This CDR3 comprises 14 residues. CDR1 MNHEY and CDR2 SMNVEV come from the germline V gene (reference sequence). V was cut by 3 bases and J by 4 bases, with 9 bases left in between. CDR3 loop: CASSFLESTGELFF. The DNA of the CDR3 is TGTGCCAGCAGTTTTCTCGAGTCCACCGGGGAGCTGTTTTTT.

The chain links TRBV7-8 to TRBJ2-7; D might be TRBD2 (6 bases). Germline CDR1 SGHVS, CDR2 FQNEAQ. V gave up 5 bases and J gave up 6 bases, with 17 bases separating them. The CDR3 has 14 residues. The CDR3 here is CASSPLWRDGEQYF. The CDR3 nucleotides are TGTGCCAGCAGCCCCCTATGGCGGGACGGCGAGCAGTACTTC.

In this sample, this clone turned up a few times. The chain carries TRBV11-3 and TRBJ1-1; 7 bases map to TRBD1. The CDR3 spans 13 residues. With V trimmed by 3 bases and J by 3 bases, 1 base remained unmatched. CDR1 and CDR2 from the germline V gene are SGHNT and YENEEA. The CDR3 is CASSFTGDTEAFF. DNA of the CDR3: TGTGCCAGCAGCTTTACAGGGGACACTGAAGCTTTCTTT.

The chain links TRBV19 to TRBJ2-5; tentative D call: TRBD2 (5 bases). The CDR3 consists of 14 residues. Germline V gene data show CDR1 as LNHDA and CDR2 as SQIVND (reference sequence). Trimming took off 3 bases at V and 1 base at J, with 9 bases between the two ends. In nucleotides, the CDR3 is TGTGCCAGTAGTATCGCGGGTATCCAAGAGACCCAGTACTTC. Translated, it gives CASSIAGIQETQYF. Filled out from reference TRBV19 and TRBJ2-5, the complete variable domain reads DGGITQSPKYLFRKEGQNVTLSCEQNLNHDAMYWYRQDPGQGLRLIYYSQIVNDFQKGDIAEGYSVSREKKESFPLTVTSAQKNPTAFYLCASSIAGIQETQYFGPGTRLLVL.

The sample holds one count of this clone. The V call is TRBV5-1, the J call TRBJ1-5, with 8 nucleotides matching TRBD1. CDR3 length: 13 residues. Germline CDR1 is SGHRS and CDR2 is YFSETQ. With 4 bases clipped from V and 5 bases from J, the junction kept 2 bases outside the gene matches. CDR3 residues: CASSRGQDQPQHF. In DNA form, the CDR3 reads TGCGCCAGCAGCAGGGGACAGGATCAGCCCCAGCATTTT.

This clone was counted only a few times. J is TRBJ1-4 and V is TRBV5-1; tentative D call: TRBD1 (6 bases). Germline V lookup: CDR1 SGHRS, CDR2 YFSETQ. This CDR3 spans 14 amino acids. With 5 bases removed from V and 10 bases from J, the gap between germline ends came to 18 bases. The chain's CDR3 is CASRPTGSGGKLFF. Here the CDR3 DNA reads TGCGCCAGCAGGCCTACAGGGTCGGGGGGAAAACTGTTTTTT.

The chain uses TRBV19 and TRBJ2-7; D is possibly TRBD1 (6 bases). The CDR3 spans 15 residues. The V gene's germline CDR1 is LNHDA and CDR2 SQIVND (reference sequence). V lost 5 bases and J lost 5, with 19 bases in between. The CDR3 sequence is CASSATGISVDEQYF. In nucleotides, the CDR3 is TGTGCCAGTAGTGCAACAGGGATCTCGGTGGACGAGCAGTACTTC.

This clone was counted between two and nine times. This chain's CDR3 is CASNDRAGNTIYF. The CDR3 DNA reads as TGTGCCAGCAACGACAGGGCTGGAAACACCATATATTTT. V usage is TRBV28 and J usage is TRBJ1-3; the match to TRBD1 covers 7 bases. This CDR3 has 13 amino acids. V lost 7 bases and J lost 2; bases outside the gene matches: 2. Germline V lookup: CDR1 MDHEN, CDR2 SYDVKM.